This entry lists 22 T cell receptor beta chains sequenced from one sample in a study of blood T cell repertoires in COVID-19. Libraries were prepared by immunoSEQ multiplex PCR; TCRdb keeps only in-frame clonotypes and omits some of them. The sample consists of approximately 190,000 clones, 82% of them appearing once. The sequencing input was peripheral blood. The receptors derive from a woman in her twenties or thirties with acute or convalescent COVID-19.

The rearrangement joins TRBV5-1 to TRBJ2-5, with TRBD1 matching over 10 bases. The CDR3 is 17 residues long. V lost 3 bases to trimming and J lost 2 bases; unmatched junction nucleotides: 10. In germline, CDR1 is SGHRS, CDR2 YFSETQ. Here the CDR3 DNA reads TGCGCCAGCAGCTCCATGGGACAGGGGACCTGGCAAGAGACCCAGTACTTC. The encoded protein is CASSSMGQGTWQETQYF.

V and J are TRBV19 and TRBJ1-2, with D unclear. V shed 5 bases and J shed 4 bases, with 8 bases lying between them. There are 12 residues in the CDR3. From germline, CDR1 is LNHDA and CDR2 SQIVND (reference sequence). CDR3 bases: TGTGCCAGTAGTTCCGACTCCTATGGCTACACCTTC. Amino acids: CASSSDSYGYTF.

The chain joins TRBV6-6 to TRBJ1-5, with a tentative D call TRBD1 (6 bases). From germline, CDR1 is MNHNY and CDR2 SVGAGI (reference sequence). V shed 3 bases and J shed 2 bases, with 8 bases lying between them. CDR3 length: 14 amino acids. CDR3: CASSYPGGNQPQHF. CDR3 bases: TGTGCCAGCAGTTATCCAGGGGGCAATCAGCCCCAGCATTTT.

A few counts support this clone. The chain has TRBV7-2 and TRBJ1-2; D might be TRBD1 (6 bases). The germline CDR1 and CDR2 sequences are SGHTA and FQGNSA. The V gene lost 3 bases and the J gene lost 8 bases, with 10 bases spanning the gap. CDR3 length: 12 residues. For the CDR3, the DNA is TGTGCCAGCAGCTTTGACAGGCGAGGCTACACCTTC. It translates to CASSFDRRGYTF.

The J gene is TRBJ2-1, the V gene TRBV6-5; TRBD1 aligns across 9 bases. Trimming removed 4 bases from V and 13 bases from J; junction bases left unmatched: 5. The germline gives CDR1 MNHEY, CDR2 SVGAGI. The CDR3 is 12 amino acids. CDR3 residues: CASSSPGQGQFF. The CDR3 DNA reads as TGTGCCAGCAGTTCCCCGGGACAGGGACAGTTCTTC.

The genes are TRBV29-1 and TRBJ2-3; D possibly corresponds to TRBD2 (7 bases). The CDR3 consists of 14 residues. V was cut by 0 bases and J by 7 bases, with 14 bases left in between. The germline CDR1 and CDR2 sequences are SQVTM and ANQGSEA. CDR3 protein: CSVEDRRGHNTQYF. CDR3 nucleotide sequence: TGCAGCGTTGAAGATCGGCGGGGGCATAATACGCAGTATTTT.

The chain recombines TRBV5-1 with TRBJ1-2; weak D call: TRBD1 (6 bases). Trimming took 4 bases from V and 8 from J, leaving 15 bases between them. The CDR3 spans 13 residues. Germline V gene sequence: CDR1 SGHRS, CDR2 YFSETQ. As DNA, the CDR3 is TGCGCCAGCAGCCCGGGACAAACGGGGGGCTACACCTTC. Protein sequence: CASSPGQTGGYTF.

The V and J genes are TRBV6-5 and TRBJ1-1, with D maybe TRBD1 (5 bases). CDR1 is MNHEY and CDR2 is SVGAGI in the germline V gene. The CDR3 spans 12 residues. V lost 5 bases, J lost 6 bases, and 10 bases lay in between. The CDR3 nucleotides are TGTGCCAGCAGTAGGGGCTCATCTGAAGCTTTCTTT. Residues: CASSRGSSEAFF.

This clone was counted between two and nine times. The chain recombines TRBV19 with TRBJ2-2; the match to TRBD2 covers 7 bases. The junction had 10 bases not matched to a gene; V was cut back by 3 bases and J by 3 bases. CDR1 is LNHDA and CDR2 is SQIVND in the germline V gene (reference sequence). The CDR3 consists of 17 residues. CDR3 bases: TGTGCCAGTAGTATTCGAGGCGGGAGCCGGGACACCGGGGAGCTGTTTTTT. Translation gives CASSIRGGSRDTGELFF. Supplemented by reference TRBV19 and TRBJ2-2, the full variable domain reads DGGITQSPKYLFRKEGQNVTLSCEQNLNHDAMYWYRQDPGQGLRLIYYSQIVNDFQKGDIAEGYSVSREKKESFPLTVTSAQKNPTAFYLCASSIRGGSRDTGELFFGEGSRLTVL.

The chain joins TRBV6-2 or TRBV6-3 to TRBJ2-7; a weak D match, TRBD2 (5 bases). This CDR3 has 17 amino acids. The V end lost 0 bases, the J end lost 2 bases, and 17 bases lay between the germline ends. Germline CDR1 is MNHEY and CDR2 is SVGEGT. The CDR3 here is CASSYSISSSITYEQYF. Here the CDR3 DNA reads TGTGCCAGCAGTTACTCGATCTCGTCTAGCATCACCTACGAGCAGTACTTC.

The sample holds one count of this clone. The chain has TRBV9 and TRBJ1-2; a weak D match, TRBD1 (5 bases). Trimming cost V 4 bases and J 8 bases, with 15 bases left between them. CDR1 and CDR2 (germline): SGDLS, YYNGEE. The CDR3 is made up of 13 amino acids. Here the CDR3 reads CASSWGTMEGYTF. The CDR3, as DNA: TGTGCCAGCAGCTGGGGCACGATGGAAGGCTACACCTTC.

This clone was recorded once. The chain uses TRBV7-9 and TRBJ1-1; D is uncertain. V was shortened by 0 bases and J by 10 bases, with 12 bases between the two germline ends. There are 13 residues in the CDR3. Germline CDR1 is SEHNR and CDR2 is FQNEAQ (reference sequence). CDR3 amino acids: CASSLAELGVAFF. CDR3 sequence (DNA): TGTGCCAGCAGCTTAGCTGAGTTGGGAGTAGCTTTCTTT.

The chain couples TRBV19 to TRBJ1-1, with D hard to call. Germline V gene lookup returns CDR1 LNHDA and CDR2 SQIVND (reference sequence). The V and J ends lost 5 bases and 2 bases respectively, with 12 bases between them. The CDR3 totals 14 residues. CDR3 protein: CASSERTGNTEAFF. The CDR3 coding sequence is TGTGCCAGTAGTGAAAGGACGGGAAACACTGAAGCTTTCTTT. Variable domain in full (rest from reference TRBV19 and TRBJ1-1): DGGITQSPKYLFRKEGQNVTLSCEQNLNHDAMYWYRQDPGQGLRLIYYSQIVNDFQKGDIAEGYSVSREKKESFPLTVTSAQKNPTAFYLCASSERTGNTEAFFGQGTRLTVV.

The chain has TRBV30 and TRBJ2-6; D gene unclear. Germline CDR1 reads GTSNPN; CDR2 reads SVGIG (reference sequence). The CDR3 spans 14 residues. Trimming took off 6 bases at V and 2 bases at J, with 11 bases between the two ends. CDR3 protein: CACPRLTGANVLTF. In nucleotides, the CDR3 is TGTGCCTGCCCTAGGCTGACTGGGGCCAACGTCCTGACTTTC.

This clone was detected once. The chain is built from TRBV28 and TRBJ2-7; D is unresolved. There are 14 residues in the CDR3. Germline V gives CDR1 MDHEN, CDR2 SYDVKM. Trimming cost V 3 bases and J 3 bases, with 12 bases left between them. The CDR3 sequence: CASSFLAADYEQYF. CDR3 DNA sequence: TGTGCCAGCAGTTTTTTGGCGGCGGACTACGAGCAGTACTTC.

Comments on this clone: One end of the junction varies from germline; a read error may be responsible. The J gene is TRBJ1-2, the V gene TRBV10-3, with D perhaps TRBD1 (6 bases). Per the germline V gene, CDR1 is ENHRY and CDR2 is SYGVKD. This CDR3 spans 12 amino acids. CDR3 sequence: CATAELEMDRSF. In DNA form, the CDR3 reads TGTGCCACAGCCGAGCTGGAAATGGACAGATCCTTC.

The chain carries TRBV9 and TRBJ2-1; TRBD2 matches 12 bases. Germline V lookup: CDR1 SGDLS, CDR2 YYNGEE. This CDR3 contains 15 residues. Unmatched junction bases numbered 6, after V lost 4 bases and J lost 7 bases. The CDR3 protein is CASSKTGTSGNEQFF. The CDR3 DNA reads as TGTGCCAGCAGCAAAACCGGGACTAGCGGGAATGAGCAGTTCTTC.

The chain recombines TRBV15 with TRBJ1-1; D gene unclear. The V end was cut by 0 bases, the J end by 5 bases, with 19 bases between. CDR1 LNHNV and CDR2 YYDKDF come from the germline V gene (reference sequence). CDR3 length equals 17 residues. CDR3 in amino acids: CATSREPRAQRETEAFF. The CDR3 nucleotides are TGTGCCACCAGCAGAGAACCGAGGGCCCAGAGGGAGACTGAAGCTTTCTTT.

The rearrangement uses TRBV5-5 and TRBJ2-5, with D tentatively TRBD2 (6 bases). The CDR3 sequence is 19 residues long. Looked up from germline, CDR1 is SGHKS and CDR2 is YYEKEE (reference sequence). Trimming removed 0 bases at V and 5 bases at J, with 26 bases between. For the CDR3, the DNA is TGTGCCAGCAGCTTGGGGCTGAGTAGCGGATATTCGGGCGGGGAGACCCAGTACTTC. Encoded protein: CASSLGLSSGYSGGETQYF.

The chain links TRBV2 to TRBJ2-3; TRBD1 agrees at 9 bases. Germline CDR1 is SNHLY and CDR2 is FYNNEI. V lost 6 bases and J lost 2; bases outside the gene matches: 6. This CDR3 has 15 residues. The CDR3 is CASRGQGVFTDTQYF. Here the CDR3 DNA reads TGTGCCAGCAGGGGACAGGGAGTGTTCACAGATACGCAGTATTTT. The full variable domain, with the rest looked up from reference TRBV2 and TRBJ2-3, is EPEVTQTPSHQVTQMGQEVILRCVPISNHLYFYWYRQILGQKVEFLVSFYNNEISEKSEIFDDQFSVERPDGSNFTLKIRSTKLEDSAMYFCASRGQGVFTDTQYFGPGTRLTVL.

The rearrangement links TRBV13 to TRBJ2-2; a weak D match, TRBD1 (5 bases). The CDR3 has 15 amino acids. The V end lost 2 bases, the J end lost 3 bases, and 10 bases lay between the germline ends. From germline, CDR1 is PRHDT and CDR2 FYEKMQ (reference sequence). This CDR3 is CASSLQQGYTGELFF. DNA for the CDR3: TGTGCCAGCAGCTTACAGCAGGGATACACCGGGGAGCTGTTTTTT.

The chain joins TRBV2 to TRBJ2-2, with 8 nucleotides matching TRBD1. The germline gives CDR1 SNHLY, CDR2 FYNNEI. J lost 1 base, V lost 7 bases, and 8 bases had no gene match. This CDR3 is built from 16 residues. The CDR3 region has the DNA TGTGCCAGCAAAGACAGGGGAAATAGGAACACCGGGGAGCTGTTTTTT. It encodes CASKDRGNRNTGELFF.